The T cell receptor (beta chain) under discussion was sequenced for a study of shared clonotypes between healthy human individuals. This clone was observed a handful of times. Produced via immunoSEQ multiplex PCR; TCRdb's table is partial and in-frame only. The table includes 1.5 million to 2.5 million clones, roughly 95% detected once. In the naive CD8 group, cells lacked CD45RO and were positively selected for CCR7, so terminally differentiated effector memory CD45RA+ cells were left out. Trimming stripped 6 bases from V and 4 bases from J, with 7 bases between. The CDR3 has 13 residues. CDR1 LNHDA and CDR2 SQIVND come from the germline V gene (reference sequence).

This sequence originates from a man between 18 and 35 years old in good health. The material sequenced was naive CD8+ T cells sorted from blood. The J gene is TRBJ2-6, the V gene TRBV19, with no clear D. CDR3 residues: CASSSPGANVLTF. CDR3 DNA: TGTGCCAGTAGCTCCCCCGGGGCCAACGTCCTGACTTTC.